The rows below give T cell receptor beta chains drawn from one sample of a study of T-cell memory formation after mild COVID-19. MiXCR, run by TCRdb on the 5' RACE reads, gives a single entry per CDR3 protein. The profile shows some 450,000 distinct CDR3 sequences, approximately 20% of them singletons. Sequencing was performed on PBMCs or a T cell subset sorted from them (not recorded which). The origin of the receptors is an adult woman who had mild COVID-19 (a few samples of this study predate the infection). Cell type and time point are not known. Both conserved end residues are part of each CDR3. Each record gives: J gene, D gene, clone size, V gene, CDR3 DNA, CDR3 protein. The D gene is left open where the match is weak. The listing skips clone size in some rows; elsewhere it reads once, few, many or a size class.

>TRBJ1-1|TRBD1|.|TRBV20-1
TGCAGTGCTGGTAACAGGGGGCGCGGGTCCACTGAAGCTTTCTTT
CSAGNRGRGSTEAFF
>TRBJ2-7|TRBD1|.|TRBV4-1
TGCGCCAGCAGCCCAGTTTACAGGGGTTCCTACGAGCAGTACTTC
CASSPVYRGSYEQYF
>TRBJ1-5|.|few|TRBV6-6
TGTGCCAGCACCCCGGGCAGGGCAGACAATCAGCCCCAGCATTTT
CASTPGRADNQPQHF
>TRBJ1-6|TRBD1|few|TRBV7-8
TGTGCCAGCGCAGGGGACAGGGGCTCACCCCTCCACTTT
CASAGDRGSPLHF
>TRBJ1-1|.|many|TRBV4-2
TGTGCCAGCAGCCAAGTCGGATCTGGAGACAGAGCTTTCTTT
CASSQVGSGDRAFF
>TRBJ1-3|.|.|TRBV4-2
TGTGCCAGCAGCCAAGATTTGCACAGGGTTGGAAACACCATATATTTT
CASSQDLHRVGNTIYF
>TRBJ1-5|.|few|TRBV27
TGTGCCAGCAGTTCAGGGTTGGGGGCGAGTCAGCCCCAGCATTTT
CASSSGLGASQPQHF
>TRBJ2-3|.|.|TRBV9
TGTGCCAGCAGCCCCTTGAGGGTGGATACGCAGTATTTT
CASSPLRVDTQYF
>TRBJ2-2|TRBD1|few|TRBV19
TGTGCCAGTAGTTCGCCCCCCCGGGACAGAGCGAACACCGGGGAGCTGTTTTTT
CASSSPPRDRANTGELFF
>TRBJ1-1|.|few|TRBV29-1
TGCAGCGTTGACGGGGGTGACACTGAAGCTTTCTTT
CSVDGGDTEAFF
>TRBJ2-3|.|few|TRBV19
TGTGCCAGTAGTCCCGATCTGGACACAGATACGCAGTATTTT
CASSPDLDTDTQYF
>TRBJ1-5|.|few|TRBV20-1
TGCAGTGCTAGCAGGGGAGGAAAAAGCAATCAGCCCCAGCATTTT
CSASRGGKSNQPQHF
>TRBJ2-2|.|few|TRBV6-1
TGTGCCAGCAGTGTCGAATCCACCGGGGAGCTGTTTTTT
CASSVESTGELFF
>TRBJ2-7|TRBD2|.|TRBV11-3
TGTGCCAGCAGCCGAGAGGGATGGGCTAGCGGGAGAAGGGGCTACGAGCAGTACTTC
CASSREGWASGRRGYEQYF
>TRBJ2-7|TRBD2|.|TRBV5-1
TGCGCCAGCAGCTTCGGGGGGGTGTACTACCAGCAGTACTTC
CASSFGGVYYQQYF
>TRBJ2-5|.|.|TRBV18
TGTGCCAGCTCACTGGACGGGTATGGGGACCAAGAGACCCAGTACTTC
CASSLDGYGDQETQYF
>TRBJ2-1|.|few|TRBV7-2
TGTGCCAGCAGCTTAGCGGTCAGGGGCAATGAGCAGTTCTTC
CASSLAVRGNEQFF
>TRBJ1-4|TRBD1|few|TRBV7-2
TGTGCCAGCAGCCGACAGGGACTTGGGGAAAAACTGTTTTTT
CASSRQGLGEKLFF
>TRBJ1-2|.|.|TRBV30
TGTGCCTGGAGTGGGGAGGGAAGCTATGGCTACACCTTC
CAWSGEGSYGYTF
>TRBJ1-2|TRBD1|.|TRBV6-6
TGTGCCAGCACCCCGGGACAGAACTATGGCTACACCTTC
CASTPGQNYGYTF
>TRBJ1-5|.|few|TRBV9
TGTGCCAGCAGCGTAGGGGTGGATCAGCCCCAGCATTTT
CASSVGVDQPQHF
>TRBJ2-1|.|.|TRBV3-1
TGTGCCAGCAGCCAAGAGCCGGGGATGGGCGATGAGCAGTTCTTC
CASSQEPGMGDEQFF
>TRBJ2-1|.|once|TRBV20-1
TGCAGTGCTAGAGATAAGGCTGCGACAGTCTACAATGAGCAGTTCTTC
CSARDKAATVYNEQFF
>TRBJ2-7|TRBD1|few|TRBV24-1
TGTGCCACCCAAGGGACAGGAAACTCCTACGAGCAGTACTTC
CATQGTGNSYEQYF
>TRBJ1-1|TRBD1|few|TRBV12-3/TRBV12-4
TGTGCCAGCTCACTACAGGGGGCGAGCACTGAAGCTTTCTTT
CASSLQGASTEAFF
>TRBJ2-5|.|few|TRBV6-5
TGTGCCAGCAGTTATATCTCCGGGTCGGGCTATGAAGAGACCCAGTACTTC
CASSYISGSGYEETQYF
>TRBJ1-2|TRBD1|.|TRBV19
TGTGCCAGTAGTGGCCCACAACCGGGACAGGGGTACTATGGCTACACCTTC
CASSGPQPGQGYYGYTF
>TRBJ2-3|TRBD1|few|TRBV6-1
TGTGCCAGCAGTGAACAGGGGGCTTCTGATACGCAGTATTTT
CASSEQGASDTQYF
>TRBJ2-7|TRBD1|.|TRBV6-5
TGTGCCAGCAGTACACAGGGGGCCTCATACGAGCAGTACTTC
CASSTQGASYEQYF
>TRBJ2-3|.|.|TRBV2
TGTGCCAGCAGGGAGGTCCCCTCCACAGATACGCAGTATTTT
CASREVPSTDTQYF
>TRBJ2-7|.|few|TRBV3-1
TGTGCCAGCAGCCAAGGGGTCGGGAGATCTGGCGAGCAGTACTTC
CASSQGVGRSGEQYF
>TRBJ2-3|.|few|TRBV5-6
TGTGCCAGCAGCTTGGCCAGGGTCCCTAGCACAGATACGCAGTATTTT
CASSLARVPSTDTQYF
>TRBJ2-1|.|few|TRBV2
TGTGCCAGCAGTGTGTCCAGGGTTTACAATGAGCAGTTCTTC
CASSVSRVYNEQFF
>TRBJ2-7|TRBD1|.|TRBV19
TGTGCCAGTAGTATAGCACCAGGGGGCTCCTACGAGCAGTACTTC
CASSIAPGGSYEQYF
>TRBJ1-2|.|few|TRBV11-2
TGTGCCAGCAGCTTAGACGCCCGGGGCTATGGCTACACCTTC
CASSLDARGYGYTF
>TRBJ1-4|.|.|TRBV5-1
TGCGCCAGCAGCTCCCTGCCTGGAGATGCAACTAATGAAAAACTGTTTTTT
CASSSLPGDATNEKLFF
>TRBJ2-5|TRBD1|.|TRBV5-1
TGCGCCAGCAGCCCCGGGACAGCTTCGGAGACCCAGTACTTC
CASSPGTASETQYF
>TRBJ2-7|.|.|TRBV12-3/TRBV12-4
TGTGCCAGCAGAAAATCACAGGGCTCCTACGAGCAGTACTTC
CASRKSQGSYEQYF
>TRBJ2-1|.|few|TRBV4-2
TGTGCCAGCAGCCAAGGAGGGGGAAGCTCCTACAATGAGCAGTTCTTC
CASSQGGGSSYNEQFF
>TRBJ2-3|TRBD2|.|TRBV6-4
TGTGCCAGCGCCACATCCGGGACTAGCGCAGATACGCAGTATTTT
CASATSGTSADTQYF
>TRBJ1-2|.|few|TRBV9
TGTGCCAGCAGCGTCTCCCTGGCGGGGGATGGCTACACCTTC
CASSVSLAGDGYTF
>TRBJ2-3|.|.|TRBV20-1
TGCAGTGCTAGATATATAGGACTACGCAGTGTGGATACGCAGTATTTT
CSARYIGLRSVDTQYF
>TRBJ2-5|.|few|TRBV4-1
TGCGCCAGCAGCCACGGGGATCGAGAGACCCAGTACTTC
CASSHGDRETQYF